This TCR beta chain is drawn from a study of cytomegalovirus exposure and HLA in healthy donors. Study summary: Earlier, approximately 190 million T cells were analyzed, and 90 million to 120 million unique TCR beta sequences were found among them. Study-wide results and caveats: Researchers catalogued roughly 150 TCR beta chains as cytomegalovirus-associated. Beyond CMV serostatus, there was no information to go on about immune exposure.

Among the donors, all were healthy bone marrow donors. With 60 Vbeta and 13 Jbeta primers, the PCR was carried out. Sequencing used immunoSEQ multiplex PCR; TCRdb keeps in-frame clones, though not all of them. Of 90,000 to 130,000 clones listed, roughly 83% were seen once; the top ten hold 2.5% to 3%. To note about this clone: What it binds is unknown.

Material: PBMCs. The sequence was obtained from a young woman in good health and CMV-seropositive.

Written as DNA, the CDR3 is TGTGCCAGCAGTGGTTTATCTGGAAACACCATATATTTT. Amino acid sequence: CASSGLSGNTIYF. V is TRBV2 and J is TRBJ1-3; D not certain. Germline-derived CDR1 and CDR2 are SNHLY and FYNNEI. V shed 4 bases and J shed 1 base, with 5 bases lying between them. This CDR3 is built from 13 residues. Drawing the rest from reference TRBV2 and TRBJ1-3, the complete variable domain is EPEVTQTPSHQVTQMGQEVILRCVPISNHLYFYWYRQILGQKVEFLVSFYNNEISEKSEIFDDQFSVERPDGSNFTLKIRSTKLEDSAMYFCASSGLSGNTIYFGEGSWLTVV.